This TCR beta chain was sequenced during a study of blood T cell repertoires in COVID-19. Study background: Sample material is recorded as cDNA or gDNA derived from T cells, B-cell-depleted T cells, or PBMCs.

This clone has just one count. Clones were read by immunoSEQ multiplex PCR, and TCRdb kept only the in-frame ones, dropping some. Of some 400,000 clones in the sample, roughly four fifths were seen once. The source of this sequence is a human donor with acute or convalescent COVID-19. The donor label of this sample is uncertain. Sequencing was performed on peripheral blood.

CDR3 sequence (DNA): TGTGCCAGCAGTGAGGACAGGGAGGGTATTGGCTACACCTTC. Translated, it gives CASSEDREGIGYTF. V and J are TRBV2 and TRBJ1-2, with 8 bases matching TRBD1. Per the germline V gene, CDR1 is SNHLY and CDR2 is FYNNEI. The CDR3 has 14 residues. After removal of 3 bases from V and 7 bases from J, the junction contained 7 bases not matched to a gene.